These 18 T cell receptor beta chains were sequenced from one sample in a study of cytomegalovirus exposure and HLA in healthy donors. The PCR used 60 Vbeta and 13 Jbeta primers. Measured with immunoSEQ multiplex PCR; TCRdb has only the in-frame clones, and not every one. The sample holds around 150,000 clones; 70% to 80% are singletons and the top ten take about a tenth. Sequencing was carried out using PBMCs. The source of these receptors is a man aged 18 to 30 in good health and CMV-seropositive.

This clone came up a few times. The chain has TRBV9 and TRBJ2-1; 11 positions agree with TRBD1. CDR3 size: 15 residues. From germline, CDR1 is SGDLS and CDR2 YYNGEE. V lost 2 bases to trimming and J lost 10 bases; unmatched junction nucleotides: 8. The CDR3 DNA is TGTGCCAGCAGCGTTGGACAGGGGGCAAGAAAGGAGCAGTTCTTC. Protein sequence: CASSVGQGARKEQFF.

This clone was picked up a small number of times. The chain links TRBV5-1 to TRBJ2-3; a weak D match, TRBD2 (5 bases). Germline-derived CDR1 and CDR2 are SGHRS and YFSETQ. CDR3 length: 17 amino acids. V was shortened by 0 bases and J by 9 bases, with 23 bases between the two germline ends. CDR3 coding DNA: TGCGCCAGCAGCTTGGCTCGCGGCGGGTCGGGCCACGAGACGCAGTATTTT. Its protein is CASSLARGGSGHETQYF.

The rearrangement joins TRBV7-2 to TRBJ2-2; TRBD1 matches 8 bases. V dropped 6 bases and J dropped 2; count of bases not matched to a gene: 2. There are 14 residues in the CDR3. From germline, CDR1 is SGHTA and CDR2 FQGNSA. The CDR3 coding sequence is TGTGCCAGCAGGGGGACAGGCAACACCGGGGAGCTGTTTTTT. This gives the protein CASRGTGNTGELFF.

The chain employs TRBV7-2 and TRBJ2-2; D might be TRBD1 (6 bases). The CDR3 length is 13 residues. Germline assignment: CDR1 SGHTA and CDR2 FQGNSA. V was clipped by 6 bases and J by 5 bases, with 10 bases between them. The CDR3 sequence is CASRSQGTGELFF. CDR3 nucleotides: TGTGCCAGCAGATCACAGGGTACCGGGGAGCTGTTTTTT.

As DNA, the CDR3 is TGCGCCAGCAGTGAGTCGCGGCGGGCCCTCAATGAGCAGTTCTTC. Protein sequence: CASSESRRALNEQFF. The chain employs TRBV10-1 and TRBJ2-1; tentatively, D is TRBD2 (5 bases). CDR3 length equals 15 residues. Germline loops: CDR1 WNHNN, CDR2 SYGVQD (reference sequence). Trimming took off 0 bases at V and 6 bases at J, with 12 bases between the two ends.

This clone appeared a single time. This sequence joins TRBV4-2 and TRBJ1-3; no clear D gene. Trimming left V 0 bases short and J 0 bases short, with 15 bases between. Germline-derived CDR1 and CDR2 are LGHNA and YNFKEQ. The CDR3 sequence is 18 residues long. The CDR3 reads CASSQDLGGPRSGNTIYF. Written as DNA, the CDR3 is TGTGCCAGCAGCCAAGATCTTGGAGGTCCGCGCTCTGGAAACACCATATATTTT.

In DNA, the CDR3 is TGCGCCAGCAGCCAACCCCGGGGGAGCCAGGGAGGGACCCAGTACTTC. Its translation: CASSQPRGSQGGTQYF. The rearrangement links TRBV4-1 to TRBJ2-5; D perhaps matches TRBD2 (6 bases). CDR1 MGHRA and CDR2 YSYEKL come from the germline V gene. The CDR3 extends over 16 amino acids. Trimming pared 2 bases from V and 7 bases from J, leaving 20 bases between.

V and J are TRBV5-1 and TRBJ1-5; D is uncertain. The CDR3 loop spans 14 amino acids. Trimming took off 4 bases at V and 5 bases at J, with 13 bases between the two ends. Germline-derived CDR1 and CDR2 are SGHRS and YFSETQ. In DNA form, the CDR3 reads TGCGCCAGCAGCCCGGAATCGGGGTATCAGCCCCAGCATTTT. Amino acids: CASSPESGYQPQHF. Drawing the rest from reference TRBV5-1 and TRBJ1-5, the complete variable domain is KAGVTQTPRYLIKTRGQQVTLSCSPISGHRSVSWYQQTPGQGLQFLFEYFSETQRNKGNFPGRFSGRQFSNSRSEMNVSTLELGDSALYLCASSPESGYQPQHFGDGTRLSIL.

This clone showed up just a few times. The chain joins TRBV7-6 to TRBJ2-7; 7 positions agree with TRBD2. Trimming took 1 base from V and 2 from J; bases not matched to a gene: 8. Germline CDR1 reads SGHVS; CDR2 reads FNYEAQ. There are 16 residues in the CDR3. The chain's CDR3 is CASSLEAGGGTYEQYF. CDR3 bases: TGTGCCAGCAGCTTAGAAGCAGGCGGGGGAACCTACGAGCAGTACTTC.

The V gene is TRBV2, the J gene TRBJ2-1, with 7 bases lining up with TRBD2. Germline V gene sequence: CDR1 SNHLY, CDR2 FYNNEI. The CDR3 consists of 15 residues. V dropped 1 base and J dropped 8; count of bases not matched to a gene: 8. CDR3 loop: CASSEGASGFDEQFF. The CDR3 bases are TGTGCCAGCAGTGAAGGTGCTAGCGGCTTCGATGAGCAGTTCTTC.

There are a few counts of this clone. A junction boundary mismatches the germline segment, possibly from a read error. The CDR3 is CASSQDVRGKQPQHF. The CDR3 DNA reads as TGCGCCAGCAGCCAAGATGTAAGGGGCAAGCAGCCCCAGCATTTT. The rearrangement links TRBV4-3 to TRBJ1-5; D is possibly TRBD1 (5 bases). Germline assignment: CDR1 LGHNA and CDR2 YSLEER. This CDR3 region has 15 residues.

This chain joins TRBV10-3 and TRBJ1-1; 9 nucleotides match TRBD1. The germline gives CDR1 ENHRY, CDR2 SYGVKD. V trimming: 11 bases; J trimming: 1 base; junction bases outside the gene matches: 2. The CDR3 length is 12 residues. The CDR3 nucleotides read TGTGCCGCGGGACAGGGGAACACTGAAGCTTTCTTT. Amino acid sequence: CAAGQGNTEAFF.

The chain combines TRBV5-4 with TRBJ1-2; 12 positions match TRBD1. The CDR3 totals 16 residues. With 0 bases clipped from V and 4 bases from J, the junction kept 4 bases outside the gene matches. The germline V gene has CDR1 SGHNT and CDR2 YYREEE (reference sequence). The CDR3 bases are TGTGCCAGCAGCTTGGGGGGACAGGGGGCGACCTATGGCTACACCTTC. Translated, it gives CASSLGGQGATYGYTF.

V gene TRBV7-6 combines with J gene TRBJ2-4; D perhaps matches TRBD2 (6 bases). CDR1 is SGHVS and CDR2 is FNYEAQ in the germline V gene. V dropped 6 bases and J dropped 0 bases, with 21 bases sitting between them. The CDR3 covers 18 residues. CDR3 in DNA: TGTGCCAGCAGTGGCTTAAGGGACTCGAGACTAGCCAAAAACATTCAGTACTTC. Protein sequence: CASSGLRDSRLAKNIQYF.

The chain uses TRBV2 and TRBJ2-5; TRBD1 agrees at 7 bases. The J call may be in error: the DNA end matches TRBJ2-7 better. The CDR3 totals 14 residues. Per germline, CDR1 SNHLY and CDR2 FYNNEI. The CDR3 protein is CASSEGGRTGEQYF. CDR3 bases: TGTGCCAGCAGTGAAGGGGGACGGACAGGCGAGCAGTACTTC.

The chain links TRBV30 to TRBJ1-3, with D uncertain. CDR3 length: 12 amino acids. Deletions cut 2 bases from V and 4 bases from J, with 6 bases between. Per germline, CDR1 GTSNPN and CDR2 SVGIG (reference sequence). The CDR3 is CAWSNIGNTIYF. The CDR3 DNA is TGTGCCTGGAGTAATATCGGAAACACCATATATTTT.

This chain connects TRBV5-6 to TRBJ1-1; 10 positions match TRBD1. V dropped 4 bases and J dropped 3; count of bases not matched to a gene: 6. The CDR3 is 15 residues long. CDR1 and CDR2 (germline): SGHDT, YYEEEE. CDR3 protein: CASSPRTGGYTEAFF. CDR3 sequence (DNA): TGTGCCAGCAGCCCGCGGACAGGGGGGTACACTGAAGCTTTCTTT.

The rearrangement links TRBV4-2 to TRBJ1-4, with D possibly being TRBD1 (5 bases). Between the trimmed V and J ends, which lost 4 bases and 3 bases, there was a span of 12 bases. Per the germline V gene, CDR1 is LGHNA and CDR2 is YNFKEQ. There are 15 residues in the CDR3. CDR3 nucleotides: TGTGCCAGCAGCCCTAGGGGTAGGGCTAATGAAAAACTGTTTTTT. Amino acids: CASSPRGRANEKLFF.